This record concerns one TCR beta chain sequence. Original processing methods: Reference gene primer amplification yielded estimated nucleated cell counts. Sequencing used immunoSEQ multiplex PCR; TCRdb keeps in-frame clones, though not all of them. From that table come the V and J calls and clone size; the DNA was used to work out D and trimming. The sample records about 140,000 clones, 85% to 90% being singletons. The record originates from a study of blood T cell repertoires in COVID-19. As for the study in general: The United States, Italy and Spain were the sources of the acute and convalescent COVID-19 samples. The analysed material was cDNA or gDNA that came from T cells, B-cell-depleted T cells, or PBMCs.

Germline V gene lookup returns CDR1 MNHEY and CDR2 SVGAGI. J gave up 6 bases and V 8 bases, and 12 bases lay outside the gene matches. The CDR3 consists of 14 residues. The rearrangement joins TRBV6-5 to TRBJ1-2; TRBD1 matches 7 bases. This clonotype originated in a man aged 45-65 years who had recovered from COVID-19. Source material: peripheral blood. DNA of the CDR3: TGTGCCAGCGGGGACAGAAGAAGGTCCCATGGCTACACCTTC. Translated, it gives CASGDRRRSHGYTF.